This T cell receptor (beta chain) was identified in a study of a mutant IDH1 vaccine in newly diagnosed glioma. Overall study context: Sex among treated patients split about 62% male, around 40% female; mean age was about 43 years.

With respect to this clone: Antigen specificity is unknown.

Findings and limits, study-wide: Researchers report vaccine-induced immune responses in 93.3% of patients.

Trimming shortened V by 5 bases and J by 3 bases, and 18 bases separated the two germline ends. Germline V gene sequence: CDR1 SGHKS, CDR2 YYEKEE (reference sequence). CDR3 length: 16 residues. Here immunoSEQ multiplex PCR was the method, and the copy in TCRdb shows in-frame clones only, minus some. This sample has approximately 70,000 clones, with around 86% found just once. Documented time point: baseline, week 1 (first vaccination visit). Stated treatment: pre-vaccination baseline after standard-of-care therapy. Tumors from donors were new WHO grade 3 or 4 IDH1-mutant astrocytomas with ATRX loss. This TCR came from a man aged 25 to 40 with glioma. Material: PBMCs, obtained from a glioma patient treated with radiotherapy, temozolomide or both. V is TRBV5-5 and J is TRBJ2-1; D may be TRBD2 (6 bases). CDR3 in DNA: TGTGCCAGCAGTGACACCGGGACTGGGGTCTACAATGAGCAGTTCTTC. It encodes CASSDTGTGVYNEQFF. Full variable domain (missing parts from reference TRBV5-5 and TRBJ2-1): DAGVTQSPTHLIKTRGQQVTLRCSPISGHKSVSWYQQVLGQGPQFIFQYYEKEERGRGNFPDRFSARQFPNYSSELNVNALLLGDSALYLCASSDTGTGVYNEQFFGPGTRLTVL.